A selection of T cell receptor beta chains follows, all from one sample in a study of Ad26.COV2.S vaccination and SARS-CoV-2 variants. TCRdb's table, derived via immunoSEQ multiplex PCR, lists solely in-frame clones and lacks some. The sample has roughly 700,000 clones; roughly 90% are singletons. Sequences were derived from peripheral blood, sampled in a trial of Ad26.COV2.S vaccine versus placebo. All receptors derive from a person between 18 and 65 years old who received the Ad26.COV2.S COVID-19 vaccine or a placebo. Both conserved end residues are part of each CDR3. The D gene is left open where the match is weak. Only part of the rows carry a size: once, few, many, or a class if the clone is expanded.

TGTGCCACCAGTGATGCCTCTGGAGAATTCTACAATGAGCAGTTCTTC	CATSDASGEFYNEQFF	NA	TRBJ2-1	NA	TRBV24-1
TGTGCCAGCAGCCAAGATTTCGGGACACACACTGTCTACGAGCAGTACTTC	CASSQDFGTHTVYEQYF	NA	TRBJ2-7	NA	TRBV3-1/TRBV3-2
TGTGCCACCAGTGATACAGGGAAGTTAGATACGCAGTATTTT	CATSDTGKLDTQYF	NA	TRBJ2-3	NA	TRBV24-1
TGTGCCAGCGGGGAAAGGGCTGCTAACTATGGCTACACCTTC	CASGERAANYGYTF	NA	TRBJ1-2	NA	TRBV6-5
TGTGCCAGCTCAACTGGGACTAGCGGGGGGAATCAAGAGACCCAGTACTTC	CASSTGTSGGNQETQYF	NA	TRBJ2-5	TRBD2	TRBV18
TGTGCCAGCAGCTTAGTCGGGACAGGGTGGAGCTCTGGAAACACCATATATTTT	CASSLVGTGWSSGNTIYF	once	TRBJ1-3	TRBD1	TRBV11-2
TGTGCCAGCAGTTCCTCCACCCATGGGGTCCCCTACGAGCAGTACTTC	CASSSSTHGVPYEQYF	NA	TRBJ2-7	NA	TRBV27
TGTGCCTGGAGTATGGTGGGAGGCTACACCTTC	CAWSMVGGYTF	NA	TRBJ1-2	NA	TRBV30
TGTGCCAGCAGCGTAACTCAGACAGGAGGTACAGGAAACACCATATATTTT	CASSVTQTGGTGNTIYF	few	TRBJ1-3	NA	TRBV9
TGTGCCACCCAGGGTTGGACAGTTGCGCGGGAGACCACAGATACGCAGTATTTT	CATQGWTVARETTDTQYF	NA	TRBJ2-3	NA	TRBV19
TGTGCCAGCAGCTTAGATAGGTCTCAGCCACAGCATTTT	CASSLDRSQPQHF	NA	TRBJ1-5	NA	TRBV11-2
TGTGCCTGGACCGGCGGCGGGAATCAGCCCCAGCATTTT	CAWTGGGNQPQHF	NA	TRBJ1-5	NA	TRBV30
TGTGCCAGCAGCGTTCGGCTAGCGGGTACCTACAATGAGCAGTTCTTC	CASSVRLAGTYNEQFF	once	TRBJ2-1	TRBD2	TRBV9
TGTGCCTGGAGTAGGGGCAGGGCAGGGGATCAGCCCCAGCATTTT	CAWSRGRAGDQPQHF	NA	TRBJ1-5	NA	TRBV30
TGTGCCAGCAGCGTGACAGGGGGCTCTGTGAACACTGAAGCTTTCTTT	CASSVTGGSVNTEAFF	NA	TRBJ1-1	TRBD1	TRBV7-3
TGTGCCAGCAGCACCGACTCCTCCTACAATGAGCAGTTCTTC	CASSTDSSYNEQFF	NA	TRBJ2-1	NA	TRBV7-2
TGTGCCAGCAGTTCGGGGCCCATCTATGGCTACACCTTC	CASSSGPIYGYTF	NA	TRBJ1-2	NA	TRBV6-5
TGTGCCTGGTGGGAAGGGGGGCGAAGCTATGGCTACACCTTC	CAWWEGGRSYGYTF	NA	TRBJ1-2	NA	TRBV30
TGTGCCAGCTCACCACCGGGACACCCAAAGGGACAGCCCCAGCATTTT	CASSPPGHPKGQPQHF	few	TRBJ1-5	NA	TRBV18
TGTGCCAGCAGGACGGGACTCGCTTTTGACGATACGCAGTATTTT	CASRTGLAFDDTQYF	once	TRBJ2-3	NA	TRBV2
TGTGCCACCAGCAGAGACAGGGACTACGAGCAGTACTTC	CATSRDRDYEQYF	NA	TRBJ2-7	NA	TRBV15
TGTGCCAGCAGCCGCTCTGGGGCCAACGTCCTGACTTTC	CASSRSGANVLTF	NA	TRBJ2-6	NA	TRBV7-3
TGTGCCAGCAGCTTAGTCGGGTCTGGAAACACCATATATTTT	CASSLVGSGNTIYF	NA	TRBJ1-3	NA	TRBV7-2